This T cell receptor (beta chain) comes out of a study of Ad26.COV2.S vaccination and SARS-CoV-2 variants. Study conclusions and caveats: Measurements of TCR breadth and depth may have given underestimates of the total T cell responses.

V was trimmed by 3 bases and J by 6 bases, leaving 12 bases between them. In germline, CDR1 is MDHEN, CDR2 SYDVKM. There are 14 residues in the CDR3. Comments on this clone: Its cognate antigen is unknown.

The treatment was: roughly 19 received Ad26.COV2.S at low or high dose, single or two shots; roughly five received placebo; per-sample allocation not given. The study sampled participants on day 63 after the first vaccine or placebo injection. An adult donor aged 18-55 years was enrolled in Boston. The assay was immunoSEQ multiplex PCR, and TCRdb's table has in-frame clones only and misses some. Among around 300,000 clones listed, roughly 88% were seen once. The chain couples TRBV28 to TRBJ1-5, with D perhaps matching TRBD1 (5 bases). The specimen was peripheral blood, collected in a trial of Ad26.COV2.S vaccine versus placebo. The source of this sequence is a person between 18 and 60 years old who received the Ad26.COV2.S COVID-19 vaccine or a placebo. CDR3 sequence: CASSLSGASQPQHF. In nucleotides, the CDR3 is TGTGCCAGCAGTTTGAGCGGGGCAAGTCAGCCCCAGCATTTT.